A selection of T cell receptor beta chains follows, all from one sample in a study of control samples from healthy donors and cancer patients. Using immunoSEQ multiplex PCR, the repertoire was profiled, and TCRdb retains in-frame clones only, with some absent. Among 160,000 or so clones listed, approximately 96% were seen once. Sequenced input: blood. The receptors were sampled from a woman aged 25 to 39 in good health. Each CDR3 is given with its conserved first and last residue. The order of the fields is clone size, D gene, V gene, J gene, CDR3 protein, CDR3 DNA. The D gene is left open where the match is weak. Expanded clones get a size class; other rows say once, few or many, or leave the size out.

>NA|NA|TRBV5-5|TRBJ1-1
CASSPTVLNTEAFF
TGTGCCAGCAGCCCGACGGTATTGAACACTGAAGCTTTCTTT
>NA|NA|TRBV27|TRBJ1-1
CASSLYFRGTEAFF
TGTGCCAGCAGTTTATACTTCAGGGGCACTGAAGCTTTCTTT
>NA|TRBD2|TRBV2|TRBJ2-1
CASSDSPGRFEQFF
TGTGCCAGCAGTGACAGCCCCGGGAGGTTTGAGCAGTTCTTC
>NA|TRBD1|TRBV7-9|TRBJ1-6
CASSLEGTANSPLHF
TGTGCCAGCAGCTTAGAAGGGACAGCTAATTCACCCCTCCACTTT
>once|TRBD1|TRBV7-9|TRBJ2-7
CASSPGDRGSHEQYF
TGTGCCAGCAGCCCGGGCGACAGGGGATCCCACGAGCAGTACTTC
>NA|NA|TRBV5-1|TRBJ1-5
CASSPGRGNQPQHF
TGCGCCAGCAGCCCCGGACGGGGCAATCAGCCCCAGCATTTT
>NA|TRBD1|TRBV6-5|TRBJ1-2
CASSSPGQGYGYTF
TGTGCCAGCAGTTCCCCGGGACAGGGCTATGGCTACACCTTC
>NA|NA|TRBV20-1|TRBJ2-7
CSARGREQYF
TGCAGTGCTAGAGGTCGGGAGCAGTACTTC
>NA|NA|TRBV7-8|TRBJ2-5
CASSLGGLKETQYF
TGTGCCAGCAGCTTAGGAGGACTGAAGGAGACCCAGTACTTC
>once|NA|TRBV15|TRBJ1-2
CATSREFQFNYGYTF
TGTGCCACCAGCAGAGAGTTCCAGTTTAACTATGGCTACACCTTC
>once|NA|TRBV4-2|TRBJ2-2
CASSQGPGELFF
TGTGCCAGCAGCCAAGGCCCCGGGGAGCTGTTTTTT
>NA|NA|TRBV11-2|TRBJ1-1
CASSLLFHEAFF
TGTGCCAGCAGCCTATTGTTCCATGAAGCTTTCTTT
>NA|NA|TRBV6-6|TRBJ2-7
CASRPTGGQASYEQYF
TGTGCCAGCAGGCCAACCGGTGGGCAGGCCTCCTACGAGCAGTACTTC
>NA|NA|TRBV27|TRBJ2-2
CASSLSEITGELFF
TGTGCCAGCAGTTTATCAGAAATCACCGGGGAGCTGTTTTTT
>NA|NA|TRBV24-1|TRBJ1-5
CATSDFPNQPQHF
TGTGCCACCAGTGATTTTCCCAATCAGCCCCAGCATTTT
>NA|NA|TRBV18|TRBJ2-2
CASSPASGFTGELFF
TGTGCCAGCTCACCAGCGTCGGGGTTCACCGGGGAGCTGTTTTTT
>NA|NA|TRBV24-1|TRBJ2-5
CATSDPRGKQETQYF
TGTGCCACCAGTGACCCCCGGGGGAAACAAGAGACCCAGTACTTC
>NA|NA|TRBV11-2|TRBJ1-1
CASSKGVAGEAFF
TGTGCCAGCAGCAAAGGGGTGGCAGGAGAAGCTTTCTTT
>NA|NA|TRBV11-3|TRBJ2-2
CASSSRTAGTGELFF
TGTGCCAGCAGCTCAAGGACTGCCGGCACCGGGGAGCTGTTTTTT
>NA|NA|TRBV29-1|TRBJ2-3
CSVGTAADTQYF
TGCAGCGTTGGAACAGCCGCAGATACGCAGTATTTT
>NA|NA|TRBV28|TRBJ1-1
CASRSGRLNTEAFF
TGTGCCAGCAGATCTGGACGGTTGAACACTGAAGCTTTCTTT
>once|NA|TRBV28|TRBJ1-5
CASSLVAGPDQPQHF
TGTGCCAGCAGTTTAGTCGCTGGCCCGGATCAGCCCCAGCATTTT